The 24 T cell receptor beta chains below all came from one sample that was sequenced in a study of T cells in Graves' hyperthyroidism and ophthalmopathy. Researchers took RNA transcripts and amplified the TCR beta CDR3 regions from them. HTBI primers drove first-round RT-PCR of the TCR CDR3. TCRdb processed the multiplex PCR reads anew with MiXCR; each CDR3 protein has one entry. This table holds fewer than 110,000 distinct CDR3 sequences, approximately 15% found once. The sequencing input was blood. The receptors shown here come from a woman in her 50s with Graves' hyperthyroidism.

The CDR3 DNA reads as TGCAGTGCTAGAGGCTCCGGACTGGCGGGAGCGTCAGATACGCAGTATTTT. It is translated as CSARGSGLAGASDTQYF. V and J are TRBV20-1 and TRBJ2-3; 7 bases line up with TRBD2. Germline assignment: CDR1 DFQATT and CDR2 SNEGSKA (reference sequence). The CDR3 spans 17 residues. The V and J ends lost 1 base and 4 bases, in that order; junction bases with no gene match: 14.

This clonotype was observed a single time. The genes are TRBV2 and TRBJ2-1, with a weak D call TRBD2 (7 bases). This CDR3 has 13 amino acids. CDR1 SNHLY and CDR2 FYNNEI come from the germline V gene. V gave up 9 bases and J gave up 3 bases, with 12 bases separating them. The DNA for the CDR3 is TGTGCCAGAGGGGGGGCTGGCTACAATGAGCAGTTCTTC. Encoded protein: CARGGAGYNEQFF.

This clonotype was detected ten times or more. The V call is TRBV29-1, the J call TRBJ2-7, with TRBD2 identical over 8 bases. The CDR3 extends over 14 amino acids. V was pared by 1 base and J by 0 bases, with 2 bases of the junction left unmatched. Per germline, CDR1 SQVTM and CDR2 ANQGSEA. The CDR3 coding sequence is TGCAGCGTTGAAGGGCTAGCGGGCTCCTACGAGCAGTACTTC. Encoded protein: CSVEGLAGSYEQYF.

This clonotype was counted at least ten times. V and J are TRBV5-4 and TRBJ1-1, with a possible D match to TRBD1 (6 bases). Germline V lookup: CDR1 SGHNT, CDR2 YYREEE (reference sequence). CDR3 length: 16 residues. V lost 4 bases to trimming and J lost 1 base, with 17 bases between them. The CDR3 here is CASSPSLQGRNTEAFF. In DNA, the CDR3 is TGTGCCAGCAGCCCCTCTCTCCAGGGGAGGAACACTGAAGCTTTCTTT.

In this sample, this clonotype turned up many times. The chain has TRBV28 and TRBJ2-7, with 12 bases fitting TRBD2. Germline V CDR1 and CDR2: MDHEN, SYDVKM. The CDR3 runs to 18 residues. Germline trimming cut 3 bases from V and 4 bases from J; bases unmatched to any gene: 13. In DNA, the CDR3 is TGTGCCAGCAGTTTTCGCCTAGGGCTAGCGGGAGGGCGATACGAGCAGTACGTC. Its protein is CASSFRLGLAGGRYEQYV.

Ten or more counts support this clonotype. The V and J genes are TRBV6-5 and TRBJ1-1; D gene ambiguous. The germline V gene encodes CDR1 MNHEY and CDR2 SVGAGI. This CDR3 spans 13 amino acids. V lost 0 bases and J lost 5, with 7 bases in between. The CDR3 sequence is CASSYSGPTEAFF. For the CDR3, the DNA is TGTGCCAGCAGTTACTCCGGACCAACTGAAGCTTTCTTT.

This clonotype was seen many times. This CDR3 is CASSLIMRHRETQYF. The CDR3 nucleotides read TGTGCCAGCAGCTTAATTATGAGACATCGGGAGACCCAGTACTTC. The gene calls are TRBV7-8 and TRBJ2-5; the D is unclear. Trimming removed 2 bases from V and 5 bases from J, with 15 bases in between. Germline-derived CDR1 and CDR2 are SGHVS and FQNEAQ. The CDR3 sequence is 15 residues long.

This clonotype was recorded many times. The V gene is TRBV19, the J gene TRBJ2-3; TRBD2 matches 7 bases. V dropped 5 bases and J dropped 0; count of bases not matched to a gene: 17. The CDR3 spans 19 residues. Germline CDR1 and CDR2: LNHDA and SQIVND (reference sequence). CDR3 amino acids: CASSYGDGGRDPSTDTQYF. In DNA form, the CDR3 reads TGTGCCAGTAGTTACGGGGACGGCGGGAGAGATCCTAGCACAGATACGCAGTATTTT.

This clonotype was seen many times. This rearrangement joins TRBV7-9 to TRBJ2-5; maybe TRBD1 (5 bases). Per the germline V gene, CDR1 is SEHNR and CDR2 is FQNEAQ (reference sequence). V lost 4 bases to trimming and J lost 2 bases, with 11 bases between them. This CDR3 spans 14 amino acids. The CDR3 sequence is CASSSDRIQETQYF. The DNA for the CDR3 is TGTGCCAGCAGCTCAGACAGAATACAAGAGACCCAGTACTTC.

This chain uses TRBV12-3 or TRBV12-4 with TRBJ1-4; a weak D match, TRBD1 (5 bases). The CDR3 covers 16 residues. V was pared by 1 base and J by 8 bases, with 17 bases between. The CDR3: CASSLEMGVRGEKLFF. The CDR3 DNA is TGTGCCAGCAGTTTAGAGATGGGGGTTCGAGGAGAAAAACTGTTTTTT.

This clonotype appeared many times. The chain is built from TRBV27 and TRBJ2-1, with TRBD1 matching 9 bases. V shed 6 bases, J shed 3 bases, and the junction held 12 bases outside the gene matches. Germline values: CDR1 MNHEY, CDR2 SMNVEV (reference sequence). CDR3 size: 17 residues. CDR3 coding DNA: TGTGCCAGCAGGCCTAGGGGAGGGACAGGGTTCTACAATGAGCAGTTCTTC. Its protein is CASRPRGGTGFYNEQFF.

This clonotype came up many times. CDR3 DNA: TGCAGTGCCAACAGGGAGATCAATCAGCCCCAGCATTTT. It specifies CSANREINQPQHF. V is TRBV20-1 and J is TRBJ1-5; a weak D match, TRBD1 (6 bases). With 6 bases removed from V and 3 bases from J, the gap between germline ends came to 12 bases. The CDR3 length is 13 residues. Germline V lookup: CDR1 DFQATT, CDR2 SNEGSKA (reference sequence).

This clonotype was counted at least ten times. This chain connects TRBV27 to TRBJ1-6, with D unclear. Germline CDR1 reads MNHEY; CDR2 reads SMNVEV (reference sequence). This CDR3 region has 13 residues. V was shortened by 6 bases and J by 7 bases, with 10 bases between the two germline ends. The CDR3 loop is CASSPSGNSPLHF. The CDR3 bases are TGTGCCAGCAGCCCCTCTGGGAATTCACCCCTCCACTTT.

Ten or more counts support this clonotype. J is TRBJ2-7 and V is TRBV30; TRBD2 is a possible D gene (5 bases). V was shortened by 0 bases and J by 6 bases, with 12 bases between the two germline ends. This CDR3 contains 13 residues. Germline-derived CDR1 and CDR2 are GTSNPN and SVGIG (reference sequence). CDR3 sequence: CAWSVLDLAEQYF. The CDR3 coding sequence is TGTGCCTGGAGTGTTCTAGATCTAGCCGAGCAGTACTTC.

The table lists this clonotype with many counts. The chain employs TRBV7-2 and TRBJ2-1; 8 nucleotides line up with TRBD2. CDR1 and CDR2 from the germline V gene are SGHTA and FQGNSA. With V trimmed by 1 base and J by 4 bases, 6 bases remained unmatched. The CDR3 runs 16 residues. For the CDR3, the DNA is TGTGCCAGCAGCTTAGGGGGCGGGAGGCAATACAATGAGCAGTTCTTC. It specifies CASSLGGGRQYNEQFF.

The chain links TRBV11-3 to TRBJ1-2; D is undetermined. The CDR3 totals 13 residues. V was trimmed by 0 bases and J by 7 bases, leaving 9 bases between them. Germline V gene lookup returns CDR1 SGHNT and CDR2 YENEEA. DNA for the CDR3: TGTGCCAGCAGCTTAGAATATCATCTTGGCTACACCTTC. It encodes CASSLEYHLGYTF. The whole variable domain, filled in from reference TRBV11-3 and TRBJ1-2, reads EAGVVQSPRYKIIEKKQPVAFWCNPISGHNTLYWYLQNLGQGPELLIRYENEEAVDDSQLPKDRFSAERLKGVDSTLKIQPAELGDSAVYLCASSLEYHLGYTFGSGTRLTVV.

This clonotype has ten or more counts. DNA of the CDR3: TGTGCCAGCAGTGCACAGGGATACGAGCAGTACGTC. Its protein product is CASSAQGYEQYV. V is TRBV6-1 and J is TRBJ2-7, with D maybe TRBD1 (6 bases). V lost 4 bases and J 4 bases, leaving 8 bases between the germline ends. Germline V lookup: CDR1 MNHNS, CDR2 SASEGT. This CDR3 spans 12 amino acids.

This clonotype was recorded at least ten times. V and J are TRBV2 and TRBJ1-2; unclear D gene. The CDR3 runs to 11 residues. Deletions cut 8 bases from V and 4 bases from J, with 8 bases between. Germline V gene sequence: CDR1 SNHLY, CDR2 FYNNEI. Here the CDR3 reads CASARAYGYTF. The CDR3 DNA reads TGTGCCAGCGCGCGGGCCTATGGCTACACCTTC. Full variable domain (missing parts from reference TRBV2 and TRBJ1-2): EPEVTQTPSHQVTQMGQEVILRCVPISNHLYFYWYRQILGQKVEFLVSFYNNEISEKSEIFDDQFSVERPDGSNFTLKIRSTKLEDSAMYFCASARAYGYTFGSGTRLTVV.

This clonotype was recorded at least ten times. The J gene is TRBJ1-5, the V gene TRBV6-1; 11 positions agree with TRBD1. CDR3 length: 15 residues. V gave up 5 bases and J gave up 5 bases; unmatched junction bases: 5. In germline, CDR1 is MNHNS, CDR2 SASEGT. CDR3 region: CASSSGQGGDQPQHF. As DNA, the CDR3 is TGTGCCAGCAGTTCGGGACAGGGGGGCGATCAGCCCCAGCATTTT.

This clonotype showed up many times. The CDR3 loop reads CASRAQGAYGYTF. The DNA of the CDR3 is TGTGCCAGCAGAGCACAGGGGGCCTATGGCTACACCTTC. The genes are TRBV2 and TRBJ1-2; the match to TRBD1 covers 9 bases. Germline assignment: CDR1 SNHLY and CDR2 FYNNEI. J was trimmed by 4 bases and V by 6 bases; bases with no gene match: 3. This CDR3 is built from 13 residues.

This clonotype was seen more than once but under ten times. This chain links TRBV29-1 with TRBJ2-1, with 8 bases identical to TRBD1. The germline V gene encodes CDR1 SQVTM and CDR2 ANQGSEA. Trimming at V came to 0 bases and at J to 5 bases, leaving 3 bases not matched to a gene. The CDR3 runs to 14 residues. The DNA for the CDR3 is TGCAGCGTTGAAGACTCAGGGGGCCACAATGAGCAGTTCTTC. This gives the protein CSVEDSGGHNEQFF.

This clonotype was detected ten times or more. V gene TRBV28 combines with J gene TRBJ2-1; TRBD1 matches at 7 bases. CDR1 MDHEN and CDR2 SYDVKM come from the germline V gene. The CDR3 contains 14 residues. V shed 7 bases, J shed 4 bases, and the junction held 7 bases outside the gene matches. CDR3 region: CASTLGTAYNEQFF. The DNA for the CDR3 is TGTGCCAGCACCCTCGGGACAGCTTACAATGAGCAGTTCTTC.

This clonotype was detected a few times. This could be a read error, since a much larger clone is one nucleotide away. The chain employs TRBV5-1 and TRBJ2-3; D is ambiguous. The CDR3 runs to 13 residues. The germline CDR1 and CDR2 sequences are SGHRS and YFSETQ. The CDR3 here is CAGSYDSTDTQYF. The CDR3 bases are TGCGCCGGCAGCTACGACAGCACAGATACGCAGTATTTT.

This clonotype was counted ten times or more. The chain joins TRBV15 to TRBJ2-7, with 10 positions matching TRBD2. The CDR3 contains 16 residues. Germline values: CDR1 LNHNV, CDR2 YYDKDF (reference sequence). With 2 bases clipped from V and 3 bases from J, the junction kept 7 bases outside the gene matches. DNA of the CDR3: TGTGCCACCAGCAGATCTACAGCGGGAGGGCTCTACGAGCAGTACTTC. Its protein product is CATSRSTAGGLYEQYF.